The present T cell receptor (beta chain) was sequenced within a study of control samples from healthy donors and cancer patients. Trimming removed 3 bases from V and 4 bases from J, with 12 bases in between. Per germline, CDR1 ENHRY and CDR2 SYGVKD. The CDR3 is 14 residues long. This clone appeared a single time. Method: immunoSEQ multiplex PCR; TCRdb's copy keeps in-frame clones and lacks some. The table has over 85,000 clones, 90% to 95% seen once. J is TRBJ1-2 and V is TRBV10-3; D is possibly TRBD1 (6 bases). This receptor was identified in a woman in her thirties in good health. The sequenced material came from blood. The CDR3 here is CAISDGGGSYGYTF. The CDR3 DNA reads TGTGCCATCAGTGATGGGGGGGGCTCCTATGGCTACACCTTC.